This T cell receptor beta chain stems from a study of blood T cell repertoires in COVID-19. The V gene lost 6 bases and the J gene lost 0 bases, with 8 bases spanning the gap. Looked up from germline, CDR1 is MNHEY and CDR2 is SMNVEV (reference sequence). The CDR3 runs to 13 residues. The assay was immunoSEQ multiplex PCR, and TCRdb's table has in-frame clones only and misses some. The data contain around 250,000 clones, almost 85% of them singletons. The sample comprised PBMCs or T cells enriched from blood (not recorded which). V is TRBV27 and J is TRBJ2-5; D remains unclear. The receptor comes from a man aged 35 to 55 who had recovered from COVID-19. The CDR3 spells CASRIRYQETQYF. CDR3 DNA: TGTGCCAGCAGGATCCGGTACCAAGAGACCCAGTACTTC.